This TCR beta chain is drawn from a study of blood T cell repertoires in COVID-19. Turning to the study itself: The United States, Italy and Spain provided the acute and convalescent COVID-19 samples. From T cells, B-cell-depleted T cells, or PBMCs came the material, which was cDNA or gDNA.

Authors' methods: It was from reference gene primer amplification that nucleated cell counts were estimated. This table comes from immunoSEQ multiplex PCR, and its TCRdb copy is limited to in-frame clones, with some not included. V and J calls and clone size are copied from that table; D and trimming were computed from the DNA. Of approximately 80,000 clones listed, 88% are singletons. The CDR3 runs 15 residues. The ends were cut back, 6 bases at V and 3 bases at J, with 12 bases in the middle. Germline lookup yields CDR1 LGHNT and CDR2 FRNRAP. The chain uses TRBV12-5 and TRBJ2-6; D is undetermined. Sequencing input: peripheral blood. The source of this sequence is a human donor in a cohort sampled during active COVID-19. The CDR3 region has the DNA TGTGCTAGTGGGCAGTTGAAGAATGGGGCCAACGTCCTGACTTTC. This sequence encodes CASGQLKNGANVLTF.